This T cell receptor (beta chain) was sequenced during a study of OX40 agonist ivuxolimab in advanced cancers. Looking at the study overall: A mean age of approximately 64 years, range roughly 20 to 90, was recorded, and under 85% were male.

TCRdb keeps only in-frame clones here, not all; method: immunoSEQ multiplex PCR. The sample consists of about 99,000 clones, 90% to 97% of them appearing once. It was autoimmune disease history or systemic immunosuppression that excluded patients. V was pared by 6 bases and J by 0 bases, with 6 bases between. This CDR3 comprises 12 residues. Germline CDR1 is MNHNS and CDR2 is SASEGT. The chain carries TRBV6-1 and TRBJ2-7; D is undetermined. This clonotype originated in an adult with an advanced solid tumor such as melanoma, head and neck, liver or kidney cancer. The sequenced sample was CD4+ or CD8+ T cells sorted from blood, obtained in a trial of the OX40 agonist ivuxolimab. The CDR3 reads CASSAVSYEQYF. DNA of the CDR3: TGTGCCAGCAGCGCGGTCTCCTACGAGCAGTACTTC.